Shown below are 28 T cell receptor beta chains from a single sample sequenced in a study of technical replicates of blood from a handful of donors. Sequencing was performed with immunoSEQ multiplex PCR; in TCRdb, only in-frame clones are kept and a portion is missing. The repertoire holds more than 65,000 clones, with approximately 97% as singletons. What was sequenced was T cells isolated from PBMCs. The receptors come from a human donor in good health.

This chain links TRBV10-3 with TRBJ1-1; TRBD1 agrees at 12 bases. Losses at the gene ends were 7 bases for V and 10 bases for J; bases not matched to a gene: 10. Germline CDR1 reads ENHRY; CDR2 reads SYGVKD. This CDR3 spans 14 amino acids. The CDR3 region has the DNA TGTGCCATCAAGGGGACAGGGGGCGAGAAAGGAGCTTTCTTT. It specifies CAIKGTGGEKGAFF.

The chain has TRBV29-1 and TRBJ1-5, with 9 bases aligning to TRBD1. Germline V CDR1 and CDR2: SQVTM, ANQGSEA. V lost 4 bases, J lost 6 bases, and 4 bases stayed unmatched. This CDR3 contains 13 residues. CDR3 residues: CSVARDRAQPQHF. CDR3 bases: TGCAGCGTTGCCCGGGACAGGGCTCAGCCCCAGCATTTT.

The chain employs TRBV29-1 and TRBJ1-4; the D is unclear. CDR3 length: 11 residues. Germline CDR1 SQVTM, CDR2 ANQGSEA. V was cut by 5 bases and J by 8 bases, with 9 bases left in between. The CDR3 region is CSVLRREKLFF. In DNA, the CDR3 is TGCAGCGTTCTCCGTCGGGAAAAACTGTTTTTT.

J is TRBJ1-1 and V is TRBV7-3; possibly TRBD1 for D (5 bases). CDR1 SGHTA and CDR2 FQGTGA come from the germline V gene. Trimming stripped 4 bases from V and 0 bases from J, with 18 bases between. The CDR3 is made up of 17 amino acids. The CDR3 reads CASSSMTGTRVNTEAFF. Written as DNA, the CDR3 is TGTGCCAGCAGCTCAATGACCGGGACTCGGGTGAACACTGAAGCTTTCTTT.

The chain couples TRBV5-1 to TRBJ2-7; 9 bases map to TRBD2. The CDR3 extends over 17 amino acids. CDR1 is SGHRS and CDR2 is YFSETQ in the germline V gene. V gave up 2 bases and J gave up 0 bases; unmatched junction bases: 9. CDR3 in DNA: TGCGCCAGCAGCTTCAGCACTAGCGGGTTCAGCTCCTACGAGCAGTACTTC. This sequence encodes CASSFSTSGFSSYEQYF.

This clone showed up just once. The chain has TRBV6-1 and TRBJ2-2; 10 nucleotides line up with TRBD2. CDR3 length: 14 amino acids. J gave up 4 bases and V 10 bases, and 6 bases lay outside the gene matches. Germline CDR1 is MNHNS and CDR2 is SASEGT. The CDR3 region has the DNA TGTGCCACCACCAGACTAGCGGGCACCGGGGAGCTGTTTTTT. Its translation: CATTRLAGTGELFF.

J is TRBJ1-1 and V is TRBV5-6, with 7 bases lining up with TRBD1. Unmatched junction bases numbered 16, after V lost 2 bases and J lost 0 bases. This CDR3 region has 19 residues. Germline V gene sequence: CDR1 SGHDT, CDR2 YYEEEE. In DNA form, the CDR3 reads TGTGCCAGCAGCTTTCGGCCGAGGGGGCCTGAACACCTGAACACTGAAGCTTTCTTT. It encodes CASSFRPRGPEHLNTEAFF.

This chain connects TRBV6-1 to TRBJ1-5; maybe TRBD1 (6 bases). V lost 4 bases to trimming and J lost 6 bases, with 13 bases between them. This CDR3 has 14 residues. CDR1 is MNHNS, CDR2 SASEGT, per germline. CDR3 coding DNA: TGTGCCAGCAGTGCATTGAGCAGGGGTCAGCCCCAGCATTTT. Translating it yields CASSALSRGQPQHF.

J is TRBJ1-4 and V is TRBV11-3, with no clear D. The length of the CDR3 is 12 residues. Trimming took off 2 bases at V and 7 bases at J, with 5 bases between the two ends. The V gene's germline CDR1 is SGHNT and CDR2 YENEEA. The CDR3 region is CASSLFSEKLFF. DNA of the CDR3: TGTGCCAGCAGCTTATTTAGTGAAAAACTGTTTTTT.

This clone appeared once. J is TRBJ2-7 and V is TRBV4-1; no clear D. The CDR3 totals 16 residues. Trimming stripped 3 bases from V and 3 bases from J, with 18 bases between. Per the germline V gene, CDR1 is MGHRA and CDR2 is YSYEKL. The CDR3 here is CASSQMQTPAGYEQYF. CDR3 nucleotides: TGCGCCAGCAGCCAGATGCAGACACCGGCCGGCTACGAGCAGTACTTC.

The chain links TRBV5-1 to TRBJ2-6, with D possibly matching TRBD2 (6 bases). Trimming left V 5 bases short and J 2 bases short, with 14 bases between. This CDR3 spans 16 amino acids. Germline CDR1 is SGHRS and CDR2 is YFSETQ. CDR3 protein: CASSRMAGTGANVLTF. The CDR3 DNA reads as TGCGCCAGCAGTCGGATGGCGGGAACTGGGGCCAACGTCCTGACTTTC.

The CDR3 bases are TGTGCCGGATACTCTTTCGGACTAGCGGGCACCGGGGAGCTGTTTTTT. It specifies CAGYSFGLAGTGELFF. V is TRBV7-9 and J is TRBJ2-2; TRBD2 aligns across 11 bases. Germline lookup yields CDR1 SEHNR and CDR2 FQNEAQ (reference sequence). CDR3 length: 16 residues. J lost 4 bases, V lost 11 bases, and 12 bases had no gene match.

This clone appeared a few times. The chain uses TRBV28 and TRBJ2-2; D is undetermined. Per the germline V gene, CDR1 is MDHEN and CDR2 is SYDVKM. Trimming pared 7 bases from V and 1 base from J, leaving 10 bases between. The CDR3 is made up of 14 amino acids. CDR3: CASTNLQNTGELFF. CDR3 bases: TGTGCCAGCACTAACCTTCAGAACACCGGGGAGCTGTTTTTT.

V usage is TRBV28 and J usage is TRBJ2-2, with 10 bases lining up with TRBD2. This CDR3 has 18 amino acids. The ends lost 6 bases at V and 6 bases at J; junction bases unmatched: 16. Looked up from germline, CDR1 is MDHEN and CDR2 is SYDVKM. CDR3 coding DNA: TGTGCCAGCAGCTCCATTGTTTCGGGAGCGGGAGGGCCCGGGGAGCTGTTTTTT. Encoded protein: CASSSIVSGAGGPGELFF.

V is TRBV28 and J is TRBJ2-7, with 11 bases matching TRBD2. Germline loops: CDR1 MDHEN, CDR2 SYDVKM. Trimming removed 6 bases from V and 4 bases from J; junction bases left unmatched: 11. This CDR3 has 16 residues. CDR3 DNA: TGTGCCAGCAGCAGAAATCTAGCGGGAGGCAGATACGAGCAGTACTTC. Encoded protein: CASSRNLAGGRYEQYF.

This chain connects TRBV5-1 to TRBJ2-3, with D maybe TRBD1 (6 bases). The germline V gene encodes CDR1 SGHRS and CDR2 YFSETQ. This CDR3 comprises 14 residues. Trimming removed 0 bases at V and 3 bases at J, with 8 bases between. CDR3 nucleotides: TGCGCCAGCAGCTTGGACAGGGCTACAGATACGCAGTATTTT. Residues: CASSLDRATDTQYF. Looking up the rest from reference TRBV5-1 and TRBJ2-3 gives the full variable domain: KAGVTQTPRYLIKTRGQQVTLSCSPISGHRSVSWYQQTPGQGLQFLFEYFSETQRNKGNFPGRFSGRQFSNSRSEMNVSTLELGDSALYLCASSLDRATDTQYFGPGTRLTVL.

V and J are TRBV6-6 and TRBJ2-7; 7 nucleotides line up with TRBD2. This CDR3 region has 15 residues. The V gene's germline CDR1 is MNHNY and CDR2 SVGAGI (reference sequence). Trimming took 2 bases from V and 5 from J; bases not matched to a gene: 9. The CDR3 DNA is TGTGCCAGCAGTTACGGGGCGGGAGCGAGGGACGAGCAGTACTTC. Protein product: CASSYGAGARDEQYF.

The CDR3 sequence: CASSYGGVRNEQFF. The DNA of the CDR3 is TGTGCCAGCAGTTACGGGGGGGTCAGGAATGAGCAGTTCTTC. The J gene is TRBJ2-1, the V gene TRBV6-6; TRBD2 aligns across 7 bases. This CDR3 has 14 residues. Germline V lookup: CDR1 MNHNY, CDR2 SVGAGI (reference sequence). V was clipped by 2 bases and J by 7 bases; unmatched bases: 5.

V is TRBV9 and J is TRBJ1-2, with D perhaps matching TRBD1 (5 bases). Germline CDR1 is SGDLS and CDR2 is YYNGEE. V dropped 4 bases and J dropped 1 base, with 14 bases sitting between them. The CDR3 runs to 15 residues. The CDR3 bases are TGTGCCAGCAGCTCCCTGGGGGGGTATAACTATGGCTACACCTTC. Its protein is CASSSLGGYNYGYTF.

This clone was found once. The chain joins TRBV29-1 to TRBJ2-7; no clear D gene. The CDR3 has 13 residues. V was pared by 0 bases and J by 1 base, with 7 bases between. Germline CDR1 and CDR2: SQVTM and ANQGSEA. The CDR3 region is CSVEERGSYEQYF. For the CDR3, the DNA is TGCAGCGTTGAAGAACGAGGTTCCTACGAGCAGTACTTC.

The gene calls are TRBV27 and TRBJ1-5; possibly TRBD1 for D (6 bases). Trimming removed 0 bases at V and 0 bases at J, with 15 bases between. CDR3 length: 18 residues. Germline CDR1 MNHEY, CDR2 SMNVEV (reference sequence). The CDR3 loop reads CASSLSPAGAYSNQPQHF. Here the CDR3 DNA reads TGTGCCAGCAGTTTATCACCGGCAGGGGCGTATAGCAATCAGCCCCAGCATTTT.

The sample holds one count of this clone. The rearrangement uses TRBV19 and TRBJ2-7; no clear D gene. V shed 3 bases and J shed 5 bases, with 11 bases lying between them. The CDR3 runs 13 residues. Germline V gene data show CDR1 as LNHDA and CDR2 as SQIVND (reference sequence). CDR3 loop: CASSIGPLDEQYF. CDR3 sequence (DNA): TGTGCCAGTAGTATCGGCCCCCTAGACGAGCAGTACTTC.

This rearrangement joins TRBV7-9 to TRBJ2-5; no definite D call. The germline V gene encodes CDR1 SEHNR and CDR2 FQNEAQ (reference sequence). Trimming took off 7 bases at V and 2 bases at J, with 5 bases between the two ends. The CDR3 is 11 amino acids. CDR3 sequence (DNA): TGTGCCAGCACCCTACAAGAGACCCAGTACTTC. Protein sequence: CASTLQETQYF.

The chain couples TRBV7-6 to TRBJ2-1, with D tentatively TRBD2 (5 bases). V lost 1 base and J lost 5, with 12 bases in between. Looked up from germline, CDR1 is SGHVS and CDR2 is FNYEAQ. This CDR3 has 15 residues. CDR3 bases: TGTGCCAGCAGCTTAGGCGGAAGGACTGACAATGAGCAGTTCTTC. Translation: CASSLGGRTDNEQFF.

The chain is built from TRBV7-9 and TRBJ2-5; possibly TRBD2 for D (6 bases). The CDR3 has 15 residues. V gave up 1 base and J gave up 2 bases, with 11 bases separating them. Germline-derived CDR1 and CDR2 are SEHNR and FQNEAQ (reference sequence). This chain's CDR3 is CASSLVRLAQETQYF. CDR3 in DNA: TGTGCCAGCAGCTTAGTTAGGCTAGCGCAAGAGACCCAGTACTTC. Together with reference TRBV7-9 and TRBJ2-5, the CDR3 gives the full variable domain: DTGVSQNPRHKITKRGQNVTFRCDPISEHNRLYWYRQTLGQGPEFLTYFQNEAQLEKSRLLSDRFSAERPKGSFSTLEIQRTEQGDSAMYLCASSLVRLAQETQYFGPGTRLLVL.

The chain links TRBV2 to TRBJ2-7; TRBD2 agrees at 12 bases. V lost 11 bases to trimming and J lost 6 bases; unmatched junction nucleotides: 17. In germline, CDR1 is SNHLY, CDR2 FYNNEI. The CDR3 is 16 residues long. The CDR3 here is CALRRTSGIVVSEQYF. For the CDR3, the DNA is TGTGCCTTAAGGAGGACTAGCGGGATTGTTGTAAGCGAGCAGTACTTC.

The CDR3 bases are TGTGCCAGCAGCTTATACAGGGATCAGCCCCAGCATTTT. It encodes CASSLYRDQPQHF. This chain uses TRBV7-2 with TRBJ1-5, with a weak D call TRBD1 (6 bases). CDR3 size: 13 residues. Germline V lookup: CDR1 SGHTA, CDR2 FQGNSA. V was pared by 2 bases and J by 5 bases, with 7 bases between.

The J gene is TRBJ1-2, the V gene TRBV4-1, with D possibly matching TRBD1 (5 bases). V was clipped by 1 base and J by 8 bases, with 14 bases between them. CDR3 length: 14 amino acids. Germline CDR1 is MGHRA and CDR2 is YSYEKL. The CDR3 protein is CASSQVLAGRGYTF. The CDR3 nucleotides read TGCGCCAGCAGCCAAGTATTGGCAGGGCGAGGCTACACCTTC.